The 29 T cell receptor beta chains reported below all come from one sample, sequenced in a study of blood T cell repertoires in COVID-19. Sequencing was performed with immunoSEQ multiplex PCR; in TCRdb, only in-frame clones are kept and a portion is missing. This table holds a few hundred thousand clones, around 90% found once. What was sequenced was peripheral blood. The receptors come from a man younger than 30 with active or convalescent COVID-19.

The V and J genes are TRBV6-2 or TRBV6-3 and TRBJ2-5; D remains ambiguous. The germline V gene encodes CDR1 MNHEY and CDR2 SVGEGT. There are 12 residues in the CDR3. With 2 bases removed from V and 7 bases from J, the gap between germline ends came to 8 bases. In nucleotides, the CDR3 is TGTGCCAGCAGTTACATCTCGGGGACCCAGTACTTC. It encodes CASSYISGTQYF.

In this sample, this clone turned up once. This chain joins TRBV14 and TRBJ1-1; 7 nucleotides align to TRBD1. The CDR3 length is 16 residues. Unmatched junction bases numbered 15, after V lost 4 bases and J lost 7 bases. Germline V CDR1 and CDR2: SGHDN, FVKESK. The CDR3: CASSLGQMNFLGEAFF. CDR3 bases: TGTGCCAGCAGCCTGGGACAGATGAACTTTTTAGGTGAAGCTTTCTTT. Based on the CDR3 plus reference TRBV14 and TRBJ1-1, the full variable domain is EAGVTQFPSHSVIEKGQTVTLRCDPISGHDNLYWYRRVMGKEIKFLLHFVKESKQDESGMPNNRFLAERTGGTYSTLKVQPAELEDSGVYFCASSLGQMNFLGEAFFGQGTRLTVV.

The chain uses TRBV7-2 and TRBJ1-2, with 9 bases lining up with TRBD1. V lost 5 bases and J lost 6; bases outside the gene matches: 10. Germline V gene lookup returns CDR1 SGHTA and CDR2 FQGNSA. The CDR3 contains 15 residues. This chain's CDR3 is CASSDRTGALNGYTF. The CDR3 DNA follows: TGTGCCAGCAGCGACCGGACAGGGGCTTTAAATGGCTACACCTTC.

The rearrangement joins TRBV7-2 to TRBJ2-7, with D perhaps TRBD1 (6 bases). Germline V gives CDR1 SGHTA, CDR2 FQGNSA. Trimming left V 5 bases short and J 3 bases short, with 17 bases between. The CDR3 has 15 residues. The CDR3 nucleotides read TGTGCCAGCAGCCGCGACAGGAACGCCTTCTACGAGCAGTACTTC. As protein: CASSRDRNAFYEQYF. Full variable domain (remainder filled in from reference TRBV7-2 and TRBJ2-7): GAGVSQSPSNKVTEKGKDVELRCDPISGHTALYWYRQSLGQGLEFLIYFQGNSAPDKSGLPSDRFSAERTGGSVSTLTIQRTQQEDSAVYLCASSRDRNAFYEQYFGPGTRLTVT.

The rearrangement joins TRBV29-1 to TRBJ1-2, with a weak D call TRBD1 (5 bases). From germline, CDR1 is SQVTM and CDR2 ANQGSEA. The CDR3 sequence is 12 residues long. V was shortened by 3 bases and J by 2 bases, with 7 bases between the two germline ends. CDR3 nucleotide sequence: TGCAGCGTTGAGGGGCTAAACTATGGCTACACCTTC. This sequence encodes CSVEGLNYGYTF.

The chain carries TRBV15 and TRBJ2-5; a possible D gene is TRBD2 (5 bases). Germline loops: CDR1 LNHNV, CDR2 YYDKDF (reference sequence). With 4 bases removed from V and 5 bases from J, the gap between germline ends came to 11 bases. There are 13 residues in the CDR3. The CDR3: CATSISVGETQYF. The CDR3 nucleotides read TGTGCCACCAGCATTAGCGTAGGGGAGACCCAGTACTTC.

V and J are TRBV25-1 and TRBJ2-3, with TRBD2 matching over 9 bases. V gave up 3 bases and J gave up 2 bases; unmatched junction bases: 6. Germline V gives CDR1 MGHDK, CDR2 SYGVNS. The CDR3 is made up of 16 amino acids. The CDR3 spells CASSEQRGALTDTQYF. For the CDR3, the DNA is TGTGCCAGCAGTGAGCAGCGGGGGGCCCTCACAGATACGCAGTATTTT.

The J gene is TRBJ1-1, the V gene TRBV13; TRBD1 is a possible D gene (6 bases). In germline, CDR1 is PRHDT, CDR2 FYEKMQ (reference sequence). Trimming removed 5 bases from V and 8 bases from J, with 12 bases in between. The CDR3 is 12 amino acids. CDR3 protein: CASSHDRSEAFF. The CDR3 bases are TGTGCCAGCAGCCATGACAGGTCAGAAGCTTTCTTT.

The chain carries TRBV18 and TRBJ2-7, with 8 positions matching TRBD1. The CDR3 has 12 amino acids. CDR1 and CDR2 (germline): KGHSH, LQKENI. Germline trimming cut 5 bases from V and 6 bases from J; bases unmatched to any gene: 3. The CDR3 sequence: CASSSGQGEQYF. The CDR3 nucleotides are TGTGCCAGCTCATCTGGACAGGGCGAGCAGTACTTC. Based on the CDR3 plus reference TRBV18 and TRBJ2-7, the full variable domain is NAGVMQNPRHLVRRRGQEARLRCSPMKGHSHVYWYRQLPEEGLKFMVYLQKENIIDESGMPKERFSAEFPKEGPSILRIQQVVRGDSAAYFCASSSGQGEQYFGPGTRLTVT.

The chain has TRBV7-2 and TRBJ2-7, with 12 nucleotides matching TRBD1. This CDR3 has 18 amino acids. CDR1 is SGHTA and CDR2 is FQGNSA in the germline V gene. Trimming removed 3 bases from V and 4 bases from J; junction bases left unmatched: 13. In DNA, the CDR3 is TGTGCCAGCAGCTTTGCATCTACTGGGGGACAGGGGGCTTACGAGCAGTACTTC. Its protein is CASSFASTGGQGAYEQYF.

The chain couples TRBV19 to TRBJ1-2; D uncertain. This CDR3 is 14 amino acids long. Trimming removed 1 base at V and 8 bases at J, with 14 bases between. CDR1 is LNHDA and CDR2 is SQIVND in the germline V gene (reference sequence). CDR3 sequence reads: CASSIVEGPGGYTF. CDR3 DNA sequence: TGTGCCAGTAGTATAGTTGAGGGTCCGGGCGGCTACACCTTC.

V and J are TRBV5-1 and TRBJ1-3; possible D gene TRBD1, 6 bases. V lost 0 bases and J lost 0, with 22 bases in between. The CDR3 contains 20 residues. Germline V gives CDR1 SGHRS, CDR2 YFSETQ. As DNA, the CDR3 is TGCGCCAGCAGCTTGGACGGCGCCAAATCAGGGACACACTCTGGAAACACCATATATTTT. Protein product: CASSLDGAKSGTHSGNTIYF.

This clone was observed once. The chain links TRBV5-1 to TRBJ2-1, with 9 bases fitting TRBD1. Germline V gene sequence: CDR1 SGHRS, CDR2 YFSETQ. V trimming: 4 bases; J trimming: 8 bases; junction bases outside the gene matches: 7. The CDR3 sequence is 14 residues long. CDR3 residues: CASSPRTGVDEQFF. In DNA, the CDR3 is TGCGCCAGCAGCCCGAGGACAGGGGTGGATGAGCAGTTCTTC.

The count of this clone is one. The genes are TRBV21-1 and TRBJ1-2; the D call in the table, TRBD1, was not verified against the DNA. TRBV21-1 is a pseudogene. The CDR3 totals 13 residues. The CDR3 here is CASRQGLNYGYTF. CDR3 bases: TGTGCCAGCAGACAGGGGCTAAACTATGGCTACACCTTC.

This clone was seen at least ten times. This chain uses TRBV9 with TRBJ2-3; perhaps TRBD2 as D (6 bases). The V end was cut by 4 bases, the J end by 7 bases, with 22 bases between. Germline V gene sequence: CDR1 SGDLS, CDR2 YYNGEE. The CDR3 length is 16 residues. The CDR3 nucleotides are TGTGCCAGCAGCTCCCCCCTAGAGGAGGGAACGAATACGCAGTATTTT. Encoded protein: CASSSPLEEGTNTQYF. Combining the CDR3 with reference TRBV9 and TRBJ2-3 gives the whole variable domain DSGVTQTPKHLITATGQRVTLRCSPRSGDLSVYWYQQSLDQGLQFLIQYYNGEERAKGNILERFSAQQFPDLHSELNLSSLELGDSALYFCASSSPLEEGTNTQYFGPGTRLTVL.

This chain uses TRBV12-3 or TRBV12-4 with TRBJ1-1; 7 bases are shared with TRBD1. The CDR3 totals 12 residues. DNA of the CDR3: TGTGCAACAGGGGTCATGAACACTGAAGCTTTCTTT. Protein product: CATGVMNTEAFF.

The V gene is TRBV9, the J gene TRBJ1-5, with 7 bases aligning to TRBD1. V shed 0 bases and J 6 bases; nucleotides not matched to a gene: 6. Germline CDR1 reads SGDLS; CDR2 reads YYNGEE. The CDR3 runs 15 residues. CDR3 region: CASSVGDSGPQPQHF. In DNA, the CDR3 is TGTGCCAGCAGCGTAGGGGACAGTGGCCCTCAGCCCCAGCATTTT.

A few counts support this clone. The V and J genes are TRBV25-1 and TRBJ2-7, with TRBD1 matching over 9 bases. The CDR3 sequence is 12 residues long. V lost 7 bases and J lost 3; bases outside the gene matches: 1. Germline-derived CDR1 and CDR2 are MGHDK and SYGVNS. The chain's CDR3 is CASMDRGYEQYF. For the CDR3, the DNA is TGTGCCAGCATGGACAGGGGCTACGAGCAGTACTTC.

V and J are TRBV19 and TRBJ2-7, with a tentative D call TRBD1 (5 bases). The CDR3 is 13 residues long. Deletions cut 5 bases from V and 4 bases from J, with 12 bases between. The V gene's germline CDR1 is LNHDA and CDR2 SQIVND (reference sequence). The CDR3 DNA sequence: TGTGCCAGTAGTGGAGCACAGGATTACGAGCAGTACTTC. Its protein product is CASSGAQDYEQYF.

The chain carries TRBV6-8 and TRBJ2-4; no clear D gene. CDR3 size: 15 residues. Germline loops: CDR1 MNHGY, CDR2 SAAAGT. V lost 0 bases and J 1 base, leaving 7 bases between the germline ends. CDR3 bases: TGTGCCAGCAGTTACTCGAACGGTGCCAAAAACATTCAGTACTTC. It codes for CASSYSNGAKNIQYF.

This clone was detected once. In DNA, the CDR3 is TGTGCCAGCAGCTCCGCTAGTCTAGCGGGGGGAAACAATGAGCAGTTCTTC. Translation gives CASSSASLAGGNNEQFF. The chain recombines TRBV13 with TRBJ2-1; 11 bases match TRBD2. The CDR3 extends over 17 amino acids. Trimming cost V 4 bases and J 5 bases; bases outside gene matches: 10. Germline-derived CDR1 and CDR2 are PRHDT and FYEKMQ (reference sequence).

V is TRBV2 and J is TRBJ2-7, with a weak D call TRBD1 (5 bases). Germline V gene sequence: CDR1 SNHLY, CDR2 FYNNEI. V lost 1 base and J 7 bases, leaving 11 bases between the germline ends. There are 13 residues in the CDR3. CDR3 amino acids: CASSEEPGREQYF. In DNA form, the CDR3 reads TGTGCCAGCAGTGAAGAGCCAGGGCGTGAGCAGTACTTC.

The gene calls are TRBV29-1 and TRBJ1-1; a weak D match, TRBD1 (5 bases). The V and J ends lost 4 bases and 3 bases respectively, with 9 bases between them. This CDR3 is built from 12 residues. The V gene's germline CDR1 is SQVTM and CDR2 ANQGSEA. The CDR3 is CSVADSYTEAFF. The CDR3 DNA follows: TGCAGCGTTGCTGACAGTTACACTGAAGCTTTCTTT.

This clone is a singleton in its sample. The chain recombines TRBV5-1 with TRBJ2-1; possible D gene TRBD1, 5 bases. The V gene's germline CDR1 is SGHRS and CDR2 YFSETQ. The ends were cut back, 2 bases at V and 2 bases at J, with 8 bases in the middle. This CDR3 has 14 amino acids. The CDR3 region has the DNA TGCGCCAGCAGCTTAACAGGTCCCTACAATGAGCAGTTCTTC. Translation: CASSLTGPYNEQFF.

The rearrangement links TRBV11-2 to TRBJ2-3; perhaps TRBD2 as D (6 bases). Germline V CDR1 and CDR2: SGHAT, FQNNGV. The V end lost 4 bases, the J end lost 4 bases, and 15 bases lay between the germline ends. The CDR3 has 15 amino acids. In DNA, the CDR3 is TGTGCCAGCAGCTCAACTAGCCCCTTGGCAGATACGCAGTATTTT. This sequence encodes CASSSTSPLADTQYF.

This chain links TRBV4-1 with TRBJ2-1, with 7 nucleotides matching TRBD2. The length of the CDR3 is 12 residues. Trimming at V came to 1 base and at J to 12 bases, leaving 3 bases not matched to a gene. Germline CDR1 MGHRA, CDR2 YSYEKL. This chain's CDR3 is CASSQVGGTQFF. The CDR3 coding sequence is TGCGCCAGCAGCCAAGTGGGGGGGACGCAGTTCTTC.

A word on this clone: Other DNA sequences within the sample encode an identical CDR3. The chain links TRBV6-5 to TRBJ2-7, with no clear D. Germline lookup yields CDR1 MNHEY and CDR2 SVGAGI. CDR3 length equals 12 residues. Deletions cut 6 bases from V and 0 bases from J, with 6 bases between. CDR3 in amino acids: CASSPNSYEQYF. CDR3 sequence (DNA): TGTGCCAGCAGCCCCAACTCCTACGAGCAGTACTTC.

This CDR3 is CASSRTDSGNTIYF. The CDR3 nucleotides read TGTGCCAGCAGCCGAACAGACTCTGGAAACACCATATATTTT. This chain uses TRBV13 with TRBJ1-3; D is undetermined. Germline-derived CDR1 and CDR2 are PRHDT and FYEKMQ (reference sequence). V was shortened by 5 bases and J by 0 bases, with 8 bases between the two germline ends. The CDR3 loop spans 14 amino acids.

The CDR3 DNA follows: TGTGCCAGCAGCCCTTCCGGGACAGGAGGGGACCTATCCGGGGAGCTGTTTTTT. This codes for CASSPSGTGGDLSGELFF. V gene TRBV3-1 (or the pseudogene TRBV3-2) combines with J gene TRBJ2-2, with 8 bases that match TRBD1. The CDR3 sequence is 18 residues long. The J segment lost 6 bases and the V segment lost 4 bases, leaving 16 bases of the junction unmatched. Germline CDR1 and CDR2: LGHDT and YNNKEL (reference sequence).